Each of the 12 T cell receptor beta chains below was sequenced from the same sample in a study of blood T cell repertoires in COVID-19. The repertoire was sequenced with immunoSEQ multiplex PCR; TCRdb's copy has only in-frame clones and lacks some. The sample includes approximately 59,000 clones, 80% to 90% of them seen just once. Sample: peripheral blood. The receptors come from a man older than 75 with acute or convalescent COVID-19.

The chain recombines TRBV7-2 with TRBJ1-2; TRBD1 is a possible D gene (6 bases). The germline V gene encodes CDR1 SGHTA and CDR2 FQGNSA. Trimming shortened V by 5 bases and J by 0 bases, and 16 bases separated the two germline ends. This CDR3 contains 16 residues. CDR3 loop: CASSLDRPFANYGYTF. DNA of the CDR3: TGTGCCAGCAGCCTCGACAGGCCCTTCGCTAACTATGGCTACACCTTC.

The V call is TRBV7-2, the J call TRBJ1-1, with TRBD1 matching over 7 bases. Germline V gives CDR1 SGHTA, CDR2 FQGNSA. This CDR3 is 14 amino acids long. J gave up 7 bases and V 4 bases, and 9 bases lay outside the gene matches. CDR3 region: CASSSHRGSDEAFF. The CDR3, as DNA: TGTGCCAGCAGCTCCCACAGGGGTAGTGATGAAGCTTTCTTT.

V and J are TRBV5-4 and TRBJ2-7; 12 nucleotides align to TRBD2. The V and J ends lost 0 bases and 0 bases, in that order; junction bases with no gene match: 1. Germline CDR1 is SGHNT and CDR2 is YYREEE (reference sequence). This CDR3 is 16 amino acids long. The CDR3: CASSLGLAGASYEQYF. For the CDR3, the DNA is TGTGCCAGCAGCTTGGGACTAGCGGGAGCCTCCTACGAGCAGTACTTC.

This rearrangement joins TRBV11-1 to TRBJ2-7; a possible D gene is TRBD2 (6 bases). The germline CDR1 and CDR2 sequences are SGHAT and FQDESV (reference sequence). The CDR3 is 13 residues long. Between the trimmed V and J ends, which lost 5 bases and 2 bases, there was a span of 10 bases. The CDR3 is CASSRRGTYEQYF. For the CDR3, the DNA is TGTGCCAGCAGCAGGAGGGGCACCTACGAGCAGTACTTC.

The gene calls are TRBV7-3 and TRBJ1-1; D is unclear. Germline lookup yields CDR1 SGHTA and CDR2 FQGTGA. The CDR3 is 14 residues long. The V end was cut by 0 bases, the J end by 4 bases, with 9 bases between. CDR3 loop: CASSLTRYPTEAFF. CDR3 DNA sequence: TGTGCCAGCAGCTTAACGAGGTACCCCACTGAAGCTTTCTTT. The full variable domain, rest sourced from reference TRBV7-3 and TRBJ1-1, is GAGVSQTPSNKVTEKGKYVELRCDPISGHTALYWYRQSLGQGPEFLIYFQGTGAADDSGLPNDRFFAVRPEGSVSTLKIQRTERGDSAVYLCASSLTRYPTEAFFGQGTRLTVV.

The CDR3 protein is CASSPEGQGRTEAFF. CDR3 sequence (DNA): TGTGCCAGCTCACCCGAGGGACAGGGGAGAACTGAAGCTTTCTTT. This chain links TRBV18 with TRBJ1-1; 10 bases are a match to TRBD1. With 3 bases clipped from V and 5 bases from J, the junction kept 6 bases outside the gene matches. This CDR3 contains 15 residues. CDR1 and CDR2 from the germline V gene are KGHSH and LQKENI.

The CDR3 sequence: CASSFSRAETQYF. The DNA of the CDR3 is TGTGCCAGCAGTTTCAGCAGGGCAGAGACCCAGTACTTC. The chain combines TRBV6-5 with TRBJ2-5; the D gene is possibly TRBD1 (5 bases). Trimming took off 4 bases at V and 4 bases at J, with 10 bases between the two ends. CDR1 MNHEY and CDR2 SVGAGI come from the germline V gene. The CDR3 runs 13 residues.

V gene TRBV10-3 combines with J gene TRBJ1-6; tentative D call: TRBD1 (5 bases). The CDR3 has 15 residues. Germline CDR1 and CDR2: ENHRY and SYGVKD. V lost 5 bases and J lost 10, with 18 bases in between. CDR3 loop: CAISTHQGSKSPLHF. CDR3 sequence (DNA): TGTGCCATCAGTACACATCAGGGTTCTAAATCACCCCTCCACTTT.

V gene TRBV19 combines with J gene TRBJ1-5; D gene uncertain. This CDR3 is built from 12 residues. CDR1 LNHDA and CDR2 SQIVND come from the germline V gene (reference sequence). The V end was cut by 7 bases, the J end by 4 bases, with 8 bases between. Written as DNA, the CDR3 is TGTGCCAGTAACACCCCAAATCAGCCCCAGCATTTT. It codes for CASNTPNQPQHF. The variable domain in full, completed from reference TRBV19 and TRBJ1-5, reads DGGITQSPKYLFRKEGQNVTLSCEQNLNHDAMYWYRQDPGQGLRLIYYSQIVNDFQKGDIAEGYSVSREKKESFPLTVTSAQKNPTAFYLCASNTPNQPQHFGDGTRLSIL.

The chain uses TRBV30 and TRBJ1-6; D ambiguous. The CDR3 has 12 residues. Germline values: CDR1 GTSNPN, CDR2 SVGIG (reference sequence). The CDR3 region is CALGERNSPLHF. The CDR3 bases are TGTGCACTGGGTGAGCGCAATTCACCCCTCCACTTT.

This clone was picked up a small number of times. V gene TRBV7-3 combines with J gene TRBJ1-6; D might be TRBD1 (6 bases). The CDR3 spans 14 residues. Trimming cost V 1 base and J 9 bases, with 10 bases left between them. Germline V gives CDR1 SGHTA, CDR2 FQGTGA. CDR3 protein: CASSLNPRGSPLHF. Written as DNA, the CDR3 is TGTGCCAGCAGCTTAAACCCCAGGGGTTCACCCCTCCACTTT.

The chain recombines TRBV12-3 or TRBV12-4 with TRBJ2-5, with a possible D match to TRBD2 (6 bases). The CDR3 sequence is 12 residues long. The V end lost 3 bases, the J end lost 5 bases, and 7 bases lay between the germline ends. CDR3 DNA sequence: TGTGCCAGCAGTTTGGGGAGGGAGACCCAGTACTTC. The encoded protein is CASSLGRETQYF.